The clone carrying this TCR beta chain was counted ten times or more. Its target is unknown. This CDR3 has 15 residues. V dropped 0 bases and J dropped 7 bases, with 13 bases sitting between them. Germline CDR1 reads LNHNV; CDR2 reads YYDKDF (reference sequence). The source of the sample is a study of T cell repertoires in cytomegalovirus infection. MiXCR was run by TCRdb on the reads, yielding one entry per CDR3 protein. The table records over 85,000 distinct CDR3 sequences, approximately 15% of them present only once. Study-wide findings and caveats: Carriers of CMV plus the relevant HLA were identified by cumulative public TCR beta family frequency.

J is TRBJ2-4 and V is TRBV15; D possibly corresponds to TRBD1 (6 bases). The sequencing sample was made of PBMCs. This clonotype originated in a human donor in good health (CMV status not recorded). Some clones in this sample may be carry-over from other donors' samples. CDR3 region: CATSREDNRDNIQYF. DNA of the CDR3: TGTGCCACCAGCAGAGAGGATAACAGGGACAACATTCAGTACTTC.